These T cell receptor beta chains were read from a single sample in a study of OX40 agonist ivuxolimab in advanced cancers. This table comes from immunoSEQ multiplex PCR, and its TCRdb copy is limited to in-frame clones, with some not included. The table shows around 60,000 clones, with 91% occurring only once. Sequenced material: CD4+ or CD8+ T cells sorted from blood, taken in a trial of the OX40 agonist ivuxolimab. Receptors originate from an adult with an advanced solid tumor such as melanoma, head and neck, liver or kidney cancer. Each CDR3 is given with its conserved first and last residue. The order of the fields is clone size, J gene, D gene, V gene, CDR3 protein, CDR3 DNA. The D gene is left open where the match is weak. Rows give clone size only sometimes, using once, few, many, or a class for an expanded clone.

clone_size: -
j_call: TRBJ1-5
d_call: TRBD1
v_call: TRBV19
cdr3_aa: CASSTTGAIVPPQHF
cdr3_nt: TGTGCCAGTAGTACGACAGGGGCTATTGTCCCGCCCCAGCATTTT

clone_size: -
j_call: TRBJ2-7
d_call: TRBD2
v_call: TRBV5-1
cdr3_aa: CASSLTSGSFYEQYF
cdr3_nt: TGCGCCAGCAGCTTGACTAGCGGGAGTTTCTACGAGCAGTACTTC

clone_size: -
j_call: TRBJ2-3
d_call: -
v_call: TRBV9
cdr3_aa: CASSPRGAPTPNTQYF
cdr3_nt: TGTGCCAGCAGCCCTCGGGGAGCGCCTACCCCAAATACGCAGTATTTT

clone_size: -
j_call: TRBJ2-5
d_call: -
v_call: TRBV7-9
cdr3_aa: CASSFARTVQQETQYF
cdr3_nt: TGTGCCAGCAGCTTCGCCCGGACAGTTCAGCAAGAGACCCAGTACTTC

clone_size: -
j_call: TRBJ2-5
d_call: TRBD2
v_call: TRBV5-6
cdr3_aa: CASNFGFAAGGRETQYF
cdr3_nt: TGTGCCAGCAATTTTGGGTTTGCAGCGGGAGGAAGAGAGACCCAGTACTTC

clone_size: -
j_call: TRBJ2-3
d_call: TRBD2
v_call: TRBV7-8
cdr3_aa: CASNKGLAGSDTQYF
cdr3_nt: TGTGCCAGCAACAAGGGACTAGCGGGATCAGATACGCAGTATTTT

clone_size: once
j_call: TRBJ1-1
d_call: TRBD1
v_call: TRBV5-1
cdr3_aa: CASSPGTGLMNTEAFF
cdr3_nt: TGCGCCAGCAGCCCGGGGACAGGGCTCATGAACACTGAAGCTTTCTTT

clone_size: -
j_call: TRBJ2-7
d_call: -
v_call: TRBV19
cdr3_aa: CASSISQGVSYEQYF
cdr3_nt: TGTGCCAGTAGTATTTCGCAGGGAGTTTCCTACGAGCAGTACTTC

clone_size: -
j_call: TRBJ2-1
d_call: -
v_call: TRBV9
cdr3_aa: CASSPGAAEGYNEQFF
cdr3_nt: TGTGCCAGCAGCCCCGGAGCAGCCGAGGGATACAATGAGCAGTTCTTC

clone_size: -
j_call: TRBJ2-7
d_call: TRBD2
v_call: TRBV5-4
cdr3_aa: CASSLKREVHYEQYF
cdr3_nt: TGTGCCAGCAGCCTGAAGCGGGAAGTTCACTACGAGCAGTACTTC

clone_size: -
j_call: TRBJ1-2
d_call: -
v_call: TRBV4-1
cdr3_aa: CASSQDFRQHYGYTF
cdr3_nt: TGCGCCAGCAGCCAAGATTTTAGACAACACTATGGCTACACCTTC

clone_size: -
j_call: TRBJ2-2
d_call: TRBD2
v_call: TRBV28
cdr3_aa: CASRTHGEGLTGELFF
cdr3_nt: TGTGCCAGCAGAACTCATGGGGAGGGCCTTACCGGGGAGCTGTTTTTT

clone_size: -
j_call: TRBJ1-4
d_call: -
v_call: TRBV19
cdr3_aa: CASRPLWEKLFF
cdr3_nt: TGTGCCAGTCGCCCCCTGTGGGAAAAACTGTTTTTT

clone_size: -
j_call: TRBJ2-1
d_call: -
v_call: TRBV7-9
cdr3_aa: CASSPLRSYNEQFF
cdr3_nt: TGTGCCAGCAGCCCCCTACGCTCCTACAATGAGCAGTTCTTC

clone_size: -
j_call: TRBJ2-1
d_call: -
v_call: TRBV5-1
cdr3_aa: CASSLGEWANEQFF
cdr3_nt: TGCGCCAGCAGCCTAGGCGAGTGGGCCAATGAGCAGTTCTTC

clone_size: once
j_call: TRBJ2-7
d_call: -
v_call: TRBV7-3
cdr3_aa: CASSFGTGYEQYF
cdr3_nt: TGTGCCAGCAGCTTTGGGACGGGGTACGAGCAGTACTTC

clone_size: once
j_call: TRBJ2-1
d_call: -
v_call: TRBV7-9
cdr3_aa: CASSLARFDGLDEQFF
cdr3_nt: TGTGCCAGCAGCTTAGCTCGGTTTGACGGTTTGGATGAGCAGTTCTTC

clone_size: -
j_call: TRBJ2-3
d_call: TRBD1
v_call: TRBV11-2
cdr3_aa: CASSLGTGGVDTQYF
cdr3_nt: TGTGCCAGCAGCTTGGGGACAGGGGGTGTAGATACGCAGTATTTT

clone_size: -
j_call: TRBJ1-5
d_call: -
v_call: TRBV10-2
cdr3_aa: CASSEGRSSNQPQHF
cdr3_nt: TGCGCCAGCAGTGAGGGCAGGAGTAGCAATCAGCCCCAGCATTTT

clone_size: -
j_call: TRBJ2-7
d_call: TRBD1
v_call: TRBV10-1
cdr3_aa: CATRAGTGAYEQYF
cdr3_nt: TGCGCCACCCGGGCCGGGACAGGGGCCTACGAGCAGTACTTC

clone_size: -
j_call: TRBJ2-3
d_call: TRBD2
v_call: TRBV6-6
cdr3_aa: CASSYDAGGDTDTQYF
cdr3_nt: TGTGCCAGCAGTTACGATGCGGGAGGGGACACAGATACGCAGTATTTT

clone_size: -
j_call: TRBJ1-5
d_call: TRBD1
v_call: TRBV28
cdr3_aa: CASSLTGEGNQPQHF
cdr3_nt: TGTGCCAGCAGCTTGACAGGGGAGGGCAATCAGCCCCAGCATTTT

clone_size: -
j_call: TRBJ2-7
d_call: TRBD1
v_call: TRBV7-9
cdr3_aa: CASSQKRKTGGRHEQYF
cdr3_nt: TGTGCCAGCAGCCAAAAGCGAAAAACAGGGGGGCGCCACGAGCAGTACTTC

clone_size: once
j_call: TRBJ2-1
d_call: -
v_call: TRBV7-9
cdr3_aa: CASTPVSGSGVNEQFF
cdr3_nt: TGTGCCAGCACCCCAGTCTCCGGTTCGGGAGTCAATGAGCAGTTCTTC

clone_size: -
j_call: TRBJ2-3
d_call: TRBD2
v_call: TRBV27
cdr3_aa: CASSLRGLAASDTQYF
cdr3_nt: TGTGCCAGCAGTTTAAGGGGACTAGCGGCGTCGGATACGCAGTATTTT

clone_size: -
j_call: TRBJ2-7
d_call: TRBD2
v_call: TRBV4-3
cdr3_aa: CASSPGLAGYEQYF
cdr3_nt: TGCGCCAGCAGCCCAGGACTAGCGGGCTACGAGCAGTACTTC

clone_size: -
j_call: TRBJ2-5
d_call: -
v_call: TRBV11-3
cdr3_aa: CASSPRLPEKTQETQYF
cdr3_nt: TGTGCCAGCAGCCCACGGCTCCCCGAGAAAACGCAAGAGACCCAGTACTTC

clone_size: -
j_call: TRBJ1-4
d_call: -
v_call: TRBV5-1
cdr3_aa: CASGRLGGLNEKLFF
cdr3_nt: TGCGCCAGCGGCCGGTTGGGGGGACTTAATGAAAAACTGTTTTTT

clone_size: -
j_call: TRBJ2-1
d_call: -
v_call: TRBV9
cdr3_aa: CASSVEGGSYNEQFF
cdr3_nt: TGTGCCAGCAGCGTAGAAGGCGGCTCCTACAATGAGCAGTTCTTC

clone_size: -
j_call: TRBJ1-1
d_call: -
v_call: TRBV7-8
cdr3_aa: CASSPGRNTEAFF
cdr3_nt: TGTGCCAGCAGCCCAGGACGGAACACTGAAGCTTTCTTT

clone_size: -
j_call: TRBJ2-6
d_call: TRBD1
v_call: TRBV11-3
cdr3_aa: CASSPRQGTSVWANVLTF
cdr3_nt: TGTGCCAGCAGCCCTAGACAGGGGACCTCTGTATGGGCCAACGTCCTGACTTTC

clone_size: -
j_call: TRBJ2-7
d_call: TRBD2
v_call: TRBV4-1
cdr3_aa: CASSQDLAGGYEQYF
cdr3_nt: TGCGCCAGCAGCCAAGATCTGGCGGGAGGGTACGAGCAGTACTTC

clone_size: -
j_call: TRBJ1-2
d_call: -
v_call: TRBV6-4
cdr3_aa: CASSDSQGRFGYTF
cdr3_nt: TGTGCCAGCAGTGACTCCCAGGGGCGGTTTGGCTACACCTTC

clone_size: once
j_call: TRBJ2-1
d_call: TRBD2
v_call: TRBV10-1
cdr3_aa: CASSDTSGRLVEQFF
cdr3_nt: TGCGCCAGCAGTGATACTAGCGGGAGACTTGTTGAGCAGTTCTTC

clone_size: -
j_call: TRBJ2-1
d_call: TRBD2
v_call: TRBV14
cdr3_aa: CASSQGGTSGYNEQFF
cdr3_nt: TGTGCCAGCAGCCAAGGTGGGACTAGCGGCTACAATGAGCAGTTCTTC

clone_size: once
j_call: TRBJ2-7
d_call: TRBD2
v_call: TRBV27
cdr3_aa: CASSLTSGSFYEQYF
cdr3_nt: TGTGCCAGCAGTTTAACTAGCGGGAGTTTCTACGAGCAGTACTTC

clone_size: -
j_call: TRBJ2-7
d_call: -
v_call: TRBV7-8
cdr3_aa: CASSSQGNHEQYF
cdr3_nt: TGTGCCAGCAGCTCCCAGGGGAACCACGAGCAGTACTTC

clone_size: -
j_call: TRBJ2-7
d_call: TRBD2
v_call: TRBV7-6
cdr3_aa: CASSLGASGGSYEQYF
cdr3_nt: TGTGCCAGCAGCTTAGGCGCTAGCGGGGGGTCCTACGAGCAGTACTTC

clone_size: -
j_call: TRBJ2-1
d_call: TRBD2
v_call: TRBV6-4
cdr3_aa: CASSDSFSGSPYNEQFF
cdr3_nt: TGTGCCAGCAGTGACTCCTTTAGCGGGAGTCCCTACAATGAGCAGTTCTTC

clone_size: -
j_call: TRBJ1-1
d_call: TRBD1
v_call: TRBV29-1
cdr3_aa: CSVEWSGTENEAFF
cdr3_nt: TGCAGCGTTGAGTGGTCCGGGACAGAAAATGAAGCTTTCTTT

clone_size: -
j_call: TRBJ2-6
d_call: -
v_call: TRBV29-1
cdr3_aa: CSAALRDSGANVLTF
cdr3_nt: TGCAGCGCTGCACTCAGGGACTCTGGGGCCAACGTCCTGACTTTC

clone_size: -
j_call: TRBJ1-1
d_call: -
v_call: TRBV29-1
cdr3_aa: CSVGNTEAFF
cdr3_nt: TGCAGCGTGGGAAACACTGAAGCTTTCTTT

clone_size: once
j_call: TRBJ2-7
d_call: TRBD2
v_call: TRBV5-4
cdr3_aa: CASSQGGASGTYEQYF
cdr3_nt: TGTGCCAGCAGCCAAGGCGGGGCTAGCGGGACCTACGAGCAGTACTTC

clone_size: -
j_call: TRBJ2-7
d_call: -
v_call: TRBV4-2
cdr3_aa: CASSHSRAYEQYF
cdr3_nt: TGTGCCAGCAGCCACTCCAGAGCCTACGAGCAGTACTTC

clone_size: -
j_call: TRBJ2-7
d_call: TRBD1
v_call: TRBV27
cdr3_aa: CASSLSGTGGFEQYF
cdr3_nt: TGTGCCAGCAGTTTGTCCGGGACAGGGGGCTTCGAGCAGTACTTC

clone_size: -
j_call: TRBJ2-3
d_call: -
v_call: TRBV7-8
cdr3_aa: CASSLAGGGDTQYF
cdr3_nt: TGTGCCAGCAGCTTAGCGGGAGGGGGAGATACGCAGTATTTT

clone_size: -
j_call: TRBJ2-7
d_call: -
v_call: TRBV14
cdr3_aa: CASSSTGRYEQYF
cdr3_nt: TGTGCCAGCAGCTCAACAGGTCGGTACGAGCAGTACTTC

clone_size: -
j_call: TRBJ2-1
d_call: -
v_call: TRBV9
cdr3_aa: CASSWGGTGVGNEQFF
cdr3_nt: TGTGCCAGCAGTTGGGGCGGTACGGGAGTCGGCAATGAGCAGTTCTTC

clone_size: -
j_call: TRBJ2-1
d_call: -
v_call: TRBV2
cdr3_aa: CASSEVPHEQFF
cdr3_nt: TGTGCCAGCAGTGAAGTCCCCCATGAGCAGTTCTTC